The 12 T cell receptor beta chains listed next were all sequenced from one sample in a study of CD8 T cells in ankylosing spondylitis. TCRdb re-analysed the 5' RACE reads in MiXCR, keeping a single row per CDR3 protein. The table lists more than 150,000 distinct CDR3 sequences, roughly 10% of them singletons. Source material: blood, either unsorted or a sorted T cell fraction (not recorded which). Receptor source: a male donor with ankylosing spondylitis or in good health (not recorded which).

The J gene is TRBJ2-1, the V gene TRBV7-9; no definite D call. Germline CDR1 and CDR2: SEHNR and FQNEAQ (reference sequence). Trimming shortened V by 3 bases and J by 8 bases, and 11 bases separated the two germline ends. This CDR3 is 13 amino acids long. In DNA form, the CDR3 reads TGTGCCAGCAGCTTCCTGCTTGGCGATGAGCAGTTCTTC. Protein sequence: CASSFLLGDEQFF. The full variable domain, its missing parts supplied by reference TRBV7-9 and TRBJ2-1, is DTGVSQNPRHKITKRGQNVTFRCDPISEHNRLYWYRQTLGQGPEFLTYFQNEAQLEKSRLLSDRFSAERPKGSFSTLEIQRTEQGDSAMYLCASSFLLGDEQFFGPGTRLTVL.

Ten or more counts support this clonotype. V usage is TRBV29-1 and J usage is TRBJ2-3; D is undetermined. This CDR3 spans 12 amino acids. Germline CDR1 and CDR2: SQVTM and ANQGSEA. V was pared by 3 bases and J by 2 bases, with 6 bases between. CDR3 in DNA: TGCAGCGTTGACCCCCCCACAGATACGCAGTATTTT. Its protein is CSVDPPTDTQYF.

The table lists this clonotype with a few counts. This chain links TRBV12-3 or TRBV12-4 with TRBJ2-1, with D possibly being TRBD1 (5 bases). Trimming left V 5 bases short and J 2 bases short, with 13 bases between. The length of the CDR3 is 15 residues. The CDR3 nucleotides are TGTGCCAGCAGTCCCCCCCCGACAGCCTACAATGAGCAGTTCTTC. Its protein product is CASSPPPTAYNEQFF.

This clonotype was counted ten times or more. The V and J genes are TRBV12-3 or TRBV12-4 and TRBJ2-1; no clear D. V gave up 2 bases and J gave up 7 bases, with 3 bases separating them. This CDR3 comprises 11 residues. CDR3 region: CASSLSNEQFF. Written as DNA, the CDR3 is TGTGCCAGCAGTTTAAGTAATGAGCAGTTCTTC.

The CDR3 region is CASSRGAGEYSYEQYF. The CDR3 nucleotides are TGCGCCAGCAGCCGGGGCGCGGGAGAGTATTCCTACGAGCAGTACTTC. This chain connects TRBV5-1 to TRBJ2-7, with 7 bases lining up with TRBD2. The germline V gene has CDR1 SGHRS and CDR2 YFSETQ. The trim removed 4 bases at V and 1 base at J, leaving 11 bases unmatched. This CDR3 contains 16 residues.

In nucleotides, the CDR3 is TGCAGCGTTGGGAGACAGGGGGCAGGGGAGACCCAGTACTTC. Translating it yields CSVGRQGAGETQYF. The rearrangement joins TRBV29-1 to TRBJ2-5; 10 bases match TRBD1. V shed 4 bases, J shed 5 bases, and the junction held 7 bases outside the gene matches. In germline, CDR1 is SQVTM, CDR2 ANQGSEA. The length of the CDR3 is 14 residues.

This clonotype was seen repeatedly, ten times or more. J is TRBJ2-7 and V is TRBV10-3, with 10 bases fitting TRBD2. This CDR3 is 15 amino acids long. Germline V gives CDR1 ENHRY, CDR2 SYGVKD. The V segment lost 3 bases and the J segment 5 bases; nucleotides outside the gene matches: 7. The DNA for the CDR3 is TGTGCCATCAGTGAATCCGGGACTAGCGACCACGAGCAGTACTTC. It specifies CAISESGTSDHEQYF.

As for this clonotype: A much larger clone lies a single base off, so this may be a read error. As DNA, the CDR3 is TGCTGTGCTCGTTTAGCGGGGAGGAGGATTGAACACAATGAGCAGTTCTTC. This encodes CCARLAGRRIEHNEQFF. This chain connects TRBV20-1 to TRBJ2-1; 8 bases are shared with TRBD2. Per the germline V gene, CDR1 is DFQATT and CDR2 is SNEGSKA (reference sequence). The CDR3 runs to 17 residues.

In its sample, this clonotype was seen many times. The chain employs TRBV5-1 and TRBJ2-1, with 8 bases aligning to TRBD2. V gave up 3 bases and J gave up 2 bases; unmatched junction bases: 7. The CDR3 sequence is 16 residues long. The germline V gene encodes CDR1 SGHRS and CDR2 YFSETQ. As DNA, the CDR3 is TGCGCCAGCAGCTCCAAGCTAGCGGGCGCCTACAATGAGCAGTTCTTC. As protein: CASSSKLAGAYNEQFF.

This clonotype came up many times. This sequence joins TRBV10-3 and TRBJ2-1; 9 nucleotides align to TRBD2. Per the germline V gene, CDR1 is ENHRY and CDR2 is SYGVKD. The CDR3 is made up of 16 amino acids. V trimming: 0 bases; J trimming: 4 bases; junction bases outside the gene matches: 4. CDR3 loop: CAISESAGGIYNEQFF. The DNA of the CDR3 is TGTGCCATCAGTGAGTCTGCGGGGGGGATTTACAATGAGCAGTTCTTC.

J is TRBJ2-3 and V is TRBV6-5; D might be TRBD2 (6 bases). The CDR3 is 15 residues long. Germline loops: CDR1 MNHEY, CDR2 SVGAGI. The V and J ends lost 3 bases and 0 bases respectively, with 10 bases between them. Here the CDR3 reads CASSYYGTSTDTQYF. CDR3 nucleotide sequence: TGTGCCAGCAGTTATTACGGGACTAGCACAGATACGCAGTATTTT.

This clonotype was detected ten times or more. The CDR3 coding sequence is TGTGCCAGCAGTTTAGTTCAGACAGACCGCTCTGGAAACACCATATATTTT. Protein: CASSLVQTDRSGNTIYF. This chain connects TRBV12-3 or TRBV12-4 to TRBJ1-3, with D possibly TRBD1 on 5 matching bases. The CDR3 is 17 amino acids. Trimming removed 1 base from V and 0 bases from J, with 13 bases in between.